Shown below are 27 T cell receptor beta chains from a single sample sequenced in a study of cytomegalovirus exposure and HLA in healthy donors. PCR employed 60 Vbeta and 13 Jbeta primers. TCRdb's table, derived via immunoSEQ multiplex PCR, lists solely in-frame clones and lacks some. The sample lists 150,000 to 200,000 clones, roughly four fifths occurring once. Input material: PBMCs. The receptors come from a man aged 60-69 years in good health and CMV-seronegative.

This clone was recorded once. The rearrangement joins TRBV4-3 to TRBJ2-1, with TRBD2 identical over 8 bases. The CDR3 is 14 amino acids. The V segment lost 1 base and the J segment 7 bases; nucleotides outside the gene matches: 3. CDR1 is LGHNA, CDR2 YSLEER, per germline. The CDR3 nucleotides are TGCGCCAGCAGCCAAGGGACTAGCAGTAATGAGCAGTTCTTC. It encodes CASSQGTSSNEQFF.

Written as DNA, the CDR3 is TGTGCCTGGAGCCAAAACAATGAGCAGTTCTTC. Its translation is CAWSQNNEQFF. This chain connects TRBV30 to TRBJ2-1, with D unclear. V was clipped by 3 bases and J by 5 bases, with 5 bases between them. This CDR3 has 11 amino acids. CDR1 and CDR2 (germline): GTSNPN, SVGIG (reference sequence). The variable domain in full, completed from reference TRBV30 and TRBJ2-1, reads SQTIHQWPATLVQPVGSPLSLECTVEGTSNPNLYWYRQAAGRGLQLLFYSVGIGQISSEVPQNLSASRPQDRQFILSSKKLLLSDSGFYLCAWSQNNEQFFGPGTRLTVL.

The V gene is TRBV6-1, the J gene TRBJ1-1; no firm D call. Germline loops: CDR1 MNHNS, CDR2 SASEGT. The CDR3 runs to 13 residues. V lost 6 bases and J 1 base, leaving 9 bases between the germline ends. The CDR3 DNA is TGTGCCAGCAGGGCCCCAGGGAACACTGAAGCTTTCTTT. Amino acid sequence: CASRAPGNTEAFF.

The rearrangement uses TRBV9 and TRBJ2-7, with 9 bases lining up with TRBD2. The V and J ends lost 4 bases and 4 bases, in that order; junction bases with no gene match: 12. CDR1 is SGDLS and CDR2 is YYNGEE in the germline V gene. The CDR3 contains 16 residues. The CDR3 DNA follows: TGTGCCAGCAGCTCTGCGGGCGGGAGGGGACTATACGAGCAGTACTTC. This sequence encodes CASSSAGGRGLYEQYF.

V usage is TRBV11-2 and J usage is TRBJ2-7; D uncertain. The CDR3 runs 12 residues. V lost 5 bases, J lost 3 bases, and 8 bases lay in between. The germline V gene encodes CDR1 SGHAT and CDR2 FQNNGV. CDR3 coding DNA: TGTGCCAGCAGCCCCATTGTCTACGAGCAGTACTTC. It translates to CASSPIVYEQYF.

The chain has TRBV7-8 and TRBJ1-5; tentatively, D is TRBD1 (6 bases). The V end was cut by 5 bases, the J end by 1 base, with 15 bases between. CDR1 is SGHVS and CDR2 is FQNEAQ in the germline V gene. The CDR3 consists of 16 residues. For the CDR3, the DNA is TGTGCCAGCAGCCTACGCCGGGACACAAGCAATCAGCCCCAGCATTTT. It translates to CASSLRRDTSNQPQHF.

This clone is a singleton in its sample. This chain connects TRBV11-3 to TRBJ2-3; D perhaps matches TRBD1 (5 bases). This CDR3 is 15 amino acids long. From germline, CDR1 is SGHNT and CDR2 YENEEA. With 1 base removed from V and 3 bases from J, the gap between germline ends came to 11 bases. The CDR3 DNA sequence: TGTGCCAGCAGCTTAGGCGGCAGGGAAACAGATACGCAGTATTTT. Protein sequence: CASSLGGRETDTQYF.

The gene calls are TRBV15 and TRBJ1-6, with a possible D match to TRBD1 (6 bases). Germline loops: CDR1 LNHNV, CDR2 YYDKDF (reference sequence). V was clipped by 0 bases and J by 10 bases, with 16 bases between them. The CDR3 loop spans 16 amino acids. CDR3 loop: CATSRDRAGAGSPLHF. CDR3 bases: TGTGCCACCAGCAGAGATCGTGCAGGGGCAGGGTCACCCCTCCACTTT.

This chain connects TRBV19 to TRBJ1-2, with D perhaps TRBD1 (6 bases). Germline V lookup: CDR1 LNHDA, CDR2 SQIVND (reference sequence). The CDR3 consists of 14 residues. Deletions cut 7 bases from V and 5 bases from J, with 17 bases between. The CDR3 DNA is TGTGCCAGTAATCCACAGGGAGAGTGGTATGGCTACACCTTC. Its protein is CASNPQGEWYGYTF.

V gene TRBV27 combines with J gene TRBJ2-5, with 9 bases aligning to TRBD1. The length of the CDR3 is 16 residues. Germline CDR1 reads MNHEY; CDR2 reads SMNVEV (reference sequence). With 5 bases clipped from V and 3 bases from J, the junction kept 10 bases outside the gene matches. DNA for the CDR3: TGTGCCAGCAGTGCCCACAGGGGGCGCGGGGAAGAGACCCAGTACTTC. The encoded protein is CASSAHRGRGEETQYF.

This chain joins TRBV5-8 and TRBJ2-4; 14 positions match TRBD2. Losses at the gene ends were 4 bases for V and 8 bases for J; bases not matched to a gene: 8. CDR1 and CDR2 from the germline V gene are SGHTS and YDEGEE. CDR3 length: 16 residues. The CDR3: CASSLGLAGVRDIQYF. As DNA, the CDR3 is TGTGCCAGCAGCCTGGGACTAGCGGGAGTTCGTGACATTCAGTACTTC.

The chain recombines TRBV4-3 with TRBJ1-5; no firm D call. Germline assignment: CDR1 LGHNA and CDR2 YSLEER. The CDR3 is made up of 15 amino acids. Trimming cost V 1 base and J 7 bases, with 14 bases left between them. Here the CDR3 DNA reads TGCGCCAGCAGCCAAGTTATCGGGGAAGGGCAGCCCCAGCATTTT. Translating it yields CASSQVIGEGQPQHF.

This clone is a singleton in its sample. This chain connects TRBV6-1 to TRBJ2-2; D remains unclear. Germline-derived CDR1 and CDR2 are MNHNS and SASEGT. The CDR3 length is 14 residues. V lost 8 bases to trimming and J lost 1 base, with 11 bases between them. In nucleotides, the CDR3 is TGTGCCAGCTACAGCTTAAAGAACACCGGGGAGCTGTTTTTT. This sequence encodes CASYSLKNTGELFF.

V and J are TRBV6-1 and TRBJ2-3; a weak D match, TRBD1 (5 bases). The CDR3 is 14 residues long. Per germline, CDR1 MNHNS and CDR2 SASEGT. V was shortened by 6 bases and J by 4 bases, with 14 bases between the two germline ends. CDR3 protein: CASRSKQAPDTQYF. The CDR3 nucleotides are TGTGCCAGCAGGAGCAAACAGGCCCCAGATACGCAGTATTTT.

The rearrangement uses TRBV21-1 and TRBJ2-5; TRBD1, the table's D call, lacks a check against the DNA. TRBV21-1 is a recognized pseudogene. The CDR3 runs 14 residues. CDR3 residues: CASNPDRGLGTQYF. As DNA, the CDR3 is TGTGCCAGCAACCCGGACAGGGGGCTTGGGACCCAGTACTTC.

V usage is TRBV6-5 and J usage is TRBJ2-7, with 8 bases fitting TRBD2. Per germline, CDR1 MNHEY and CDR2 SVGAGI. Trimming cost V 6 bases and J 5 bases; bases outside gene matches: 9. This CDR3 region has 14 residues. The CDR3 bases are TGTGCCAGCAGCCCCTTTAGCGGGGCTGACGAGCAGTACTTC. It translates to CASSPFSGADEQYF.

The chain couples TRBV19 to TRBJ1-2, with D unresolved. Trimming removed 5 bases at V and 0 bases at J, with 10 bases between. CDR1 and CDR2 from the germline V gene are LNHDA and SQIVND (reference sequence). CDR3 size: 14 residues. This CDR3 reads CASSPSPANYGYTF. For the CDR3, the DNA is TGTGCCAGTAGTCCCTCCCCCGCTAACTATGGCTACACCTTC.

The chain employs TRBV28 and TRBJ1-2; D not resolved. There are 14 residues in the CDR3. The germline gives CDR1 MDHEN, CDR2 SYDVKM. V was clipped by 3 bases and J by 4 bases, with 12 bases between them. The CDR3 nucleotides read TGTGCCAGCAGTTTGAGTCCTACCCCCTATGGCTACACCTTC. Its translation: CASSLSPTPYGYTF.

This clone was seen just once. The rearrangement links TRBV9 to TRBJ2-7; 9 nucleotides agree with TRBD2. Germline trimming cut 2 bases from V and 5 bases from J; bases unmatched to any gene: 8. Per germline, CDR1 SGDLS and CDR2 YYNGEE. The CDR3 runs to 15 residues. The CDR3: CASSVWAGGPNEQYF. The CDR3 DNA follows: TGTGCCAGCAGCGTTTGGGCGGGAGGGCCCAACGAGCAGTACTTC.

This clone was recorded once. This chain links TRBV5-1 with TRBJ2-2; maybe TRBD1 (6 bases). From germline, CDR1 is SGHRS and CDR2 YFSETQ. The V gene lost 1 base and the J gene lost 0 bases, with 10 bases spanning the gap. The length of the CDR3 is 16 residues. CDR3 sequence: CASSLRQDANTGELFF. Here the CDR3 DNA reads TGCGCCAGCAGCTTGAGACAGGACGCGAACACCGGGGAGCTGTTTTTT.

The CDR3 DNA reads TGCGCCAGCAGCTTGGAGGGACAGGGGACGGGAAACACCATATATTTT. This encodes CASSLEGQGTGNTIYF. This chain joins TRBV5-1 and TRBJ1-3, with TRBD1 matching 10 bases. The CDR3 is made up of 16 amino acids. CDR1 is SGHRS, CDR2 YFSETQ, per germline. The V and J ends lost 0 bases and 4 bases, in that order; junction bases with no gene match: 4.

CDR3 in DNA: TGTGCCAGCAGTTTAACGCAGGGGGCACAGCCCCAGCATTTT. Translation gives CASSLTQGAQPQHF. The chain is built from TRBV27 and TRBJ1-5; 8 bases align to TRBD1. The CDR3 is 14 amino acids. Germline CDR1 and CDR2: MNHEY and SMNVEV (reference sequence). Losses at the gene ends were 2 bases for V and 7 bases for J; bases not matched to a gene: 4.

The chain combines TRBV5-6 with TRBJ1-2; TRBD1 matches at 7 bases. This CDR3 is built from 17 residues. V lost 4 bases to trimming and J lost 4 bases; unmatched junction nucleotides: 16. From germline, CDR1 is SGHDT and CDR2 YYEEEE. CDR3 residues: CASSPEGPGQNRYGYTF. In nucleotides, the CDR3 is TGTGCCAGCAGCCCCGAAGGTCCGGGACAGAACCGCTATGGCTACACCTTC.

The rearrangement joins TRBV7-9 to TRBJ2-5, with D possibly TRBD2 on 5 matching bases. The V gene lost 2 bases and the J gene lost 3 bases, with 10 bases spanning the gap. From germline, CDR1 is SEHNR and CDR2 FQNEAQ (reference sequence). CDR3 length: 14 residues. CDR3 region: CASSLSSGKETQYF. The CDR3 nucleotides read TGTGCCAGCAGCTTATCGTCGGGAAAAGAGACCCAGTACTTC.

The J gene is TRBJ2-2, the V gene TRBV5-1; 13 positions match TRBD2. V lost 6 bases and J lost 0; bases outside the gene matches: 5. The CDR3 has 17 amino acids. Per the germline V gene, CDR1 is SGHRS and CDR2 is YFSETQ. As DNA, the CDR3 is TGCGCCAGCACCGAACTAGCGGGGGGGACGAACACCGGGGAGCTGTTTTTT. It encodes CASTELAGGTNTGELFF.

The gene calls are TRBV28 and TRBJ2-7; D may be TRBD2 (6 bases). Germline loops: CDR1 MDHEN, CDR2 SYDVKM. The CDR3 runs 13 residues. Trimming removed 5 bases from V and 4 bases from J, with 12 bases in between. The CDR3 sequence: CASSGGLWYEQYF. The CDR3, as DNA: TGTGCCAGCAGTGGGGGGTTGTGGTACGAGCAGTACTTC. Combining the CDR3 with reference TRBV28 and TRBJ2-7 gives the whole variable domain DVKVTQSSRYLVKRTGEKVFLECVQDMDHENMFWYRQDPGLGLRLIYFSYDVKMKEKGDIPEGYSVSREKKERFSLILESASTNQTSMYLCASSGGLWYEQYFGPGTRLTVT.

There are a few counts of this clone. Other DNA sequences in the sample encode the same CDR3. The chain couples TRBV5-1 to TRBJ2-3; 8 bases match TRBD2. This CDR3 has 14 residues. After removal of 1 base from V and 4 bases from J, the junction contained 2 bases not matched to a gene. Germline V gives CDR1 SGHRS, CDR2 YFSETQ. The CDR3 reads CASSLTSGADTQYF. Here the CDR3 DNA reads TGCGCCAGCAGCTTGACTAGCGGCGCAGATACGCAGTATTTT.